This T cell receptor (beta chain) was identified in a study of identical twins. Germline-derived CDR1 and CDR2 are SNHLY and FYNNEI. Trimming stripped 0 bases from V and 1 base from J, with 6 bases between. CDR3 length equals 14 residues. Only healthy Caucasians were enrolled as donors. Of note for this clonotype: No antigen is known for it.

Overall study findings and caveats: Insertion counts were lower in abundant cord blood beta clonotypes, a trend that memory repertoires did not show. Modelling underestimated the level of out-of-frame TCR alpha sharing observed in monozygotic twins.

One entry per CDR3 protein, called by TCRdb with MiXCR from the 5' RACE reads. The profile shows 1,800,000 or so distinct CDR3 sequences, about 32% of them singletons. The receptor's source is a newborn girl in good health. The chain carries TRBV2 and TRBJ1-2; maybe TRBD1 (5 bases). The sequenced sample consisted of cord blood. CDR3 in DNA: TGTGCCAGCAGTGAAGCAGGGGATAACTATGGCTACACCTTC. Translating gives CASSEAGDNYGYTF.